The sample holds many counts of the clone carrying this TCR beta chain. Its antigen is undetermined. This may be a read error, as it is one base from a much larger clone. These data originate in a study of metastatic and nonmetastatic thyroid tumors. Whole-study findings and limits: It was reported that TCR beta diversity was significantly higher in malignant thyroid tumors than benign nodules, in blood and tumor.

Thyroid surgery was preceded by no treatment in any patient. In germline, CDR1 is MGHDK, CDR2 SYGVNS. The length of the CDR3 is 15 residues. TCRdb re-analyzed the PCR reads using MiXCR. The sample records roughly 25,000 clones, 13% being singletons. The chain recombines TRBV25-1 with TRBJ1-3; D uncertain. The origin of this receptor is a female donor with papillary thyroid cancer or a benign thyroid nodule (not recorded which). Some clones in this sample may be carry-over from other donors' samples. The source material was blood. CDR3 region: CASSEGAFSGNTMYF. In DNA, the CDR3 is TGTGCCAGCAGTGAAGGTGCCTTCTCTGGAAACACCATGTATTTT.